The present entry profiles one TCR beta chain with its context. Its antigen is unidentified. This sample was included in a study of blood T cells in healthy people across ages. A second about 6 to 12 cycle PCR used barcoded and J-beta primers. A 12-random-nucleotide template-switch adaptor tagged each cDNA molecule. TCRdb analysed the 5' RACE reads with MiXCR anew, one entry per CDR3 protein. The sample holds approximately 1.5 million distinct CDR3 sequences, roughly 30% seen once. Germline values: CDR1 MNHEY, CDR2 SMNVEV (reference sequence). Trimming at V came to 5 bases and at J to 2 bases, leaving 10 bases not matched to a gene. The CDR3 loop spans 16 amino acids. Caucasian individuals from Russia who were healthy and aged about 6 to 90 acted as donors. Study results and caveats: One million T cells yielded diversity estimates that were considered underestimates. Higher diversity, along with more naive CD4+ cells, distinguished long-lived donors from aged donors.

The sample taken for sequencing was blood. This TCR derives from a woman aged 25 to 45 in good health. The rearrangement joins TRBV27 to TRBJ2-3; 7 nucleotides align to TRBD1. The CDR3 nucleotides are TGTGCCAGCAGTCGCTCCACAGGGGCCAACACAGATACGCAGTATTTT. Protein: CASSRSTGANTDTQYF.